These T cell receptor beta chains were read from a single sample in a study of blood T cell repertoires in COVID-19. Using immunoSEQ multiplex PCR, the repertoire was profiled, and TCRdb retains in-frame clones only, with some absent. The sample lists 320,000 or so clones, 89% occurring once. Material: PBMCs or T cells enriched from blood (not recorded which). Receptors originate from a man aged 55 to 70 who had recovered from COVID-19. The conserved cysteine and the conserved F or W are not part of the CDR3 here. Size is omitted from some rows. Given values are once, few, many or a class for expanded clones.

V	size	CDR3
TRBV5-4	.	ASYAGGFYNEQF
TRBV6-1	.	ASSDGQGYGYT
TRBV5-1	.	ASSPLTSSTVEQF
TRBV5-1	.	ASSLVQGLAF
TRBV4-3	.	ASSQAGVGPTEAF
TRBV3-1/TRBV3-2	.	ASSQDPGSSYNEQF
TRBV7-9	once	ASSTGQLTEQY
TRBV5-1	.	ASSPHTPIGGQGEQETQY
TRBV6-5	.	ASSLDRGNQPQH
TRBV7-6	.	ASSLGGGRALDEQY
TRBV4-1	once	ASSQGVVLNYGYT
TRBV28	.	ASSLGGATNEKLF
TRBV11-3	few	ASSITGGELF
TRBV19	.	ASSFGGPSNQPQH
TRBV9	.	ASSATGTSVPGELF
TRBV19	.	ASSLGPLEHNEQF
TRBV5-1	.	ASSLGVGQGSLDGYT
TRBV10-3	few	AIRTGQGLGEQY
TRBV5-1	once	ASSAEVPGNTIY
TRBV6-1	.	ASSDQGPHFLYNSPLH
TRBV11-3	.	ASSSSGVSYNEQF
TRBV21-1	.	ASSTRGQGALSNQPQH
TRBV19	.	ATRTGPGSYEQY
TRBV27	once	ASSTRRDPPGNTIY
TRBV28	.	ASSRITGELF
TRBV28	once	ASSLLSEQY
TRBV28	.	ASSPGDRGNEKLF
TRBV5-1	.	ASSLSGNYNSPLH
TRBV5-1	.	ASSLDAGGTQETQY
TRBV28	.	ASSQGTSGGYQETQY
TRBV27	.	ASSTGYTEAF
TRBV24-1	.	ATSDTPRTSGRTDTQY
TRBV28	.	ASSSGTPGDIQY
TRBV30	.	AMDGGVYNEQF
TRBV28	.	ASSSPAGGLGNTIY
TRBV7-9	.	ASSFNRGGYGYT
TRBV3-1/TRBV3-2	few	ASSQSDRFAGELF